The sequence of this T cell receptor beta chain was determined in a study of T cells after yellow fever vaccination. General study points: Post-booster reappearance was seen for most primary-vaccination clones (about 96% CD4, about 88% CD8).

5'RACE template switching generated TCR cDNA, adding a universal primer site and UMIs. TCRdb ran MiXCR on the 5' RACE reads and lists one entry per CDR3 protein. The sample holds some 110,000 distinct CDR3 sequences, roughly 8.4% seen once. This clonotype was counted between two and nine times. No antigen is known for it. CDR1 is SQVTM and CDR2 is ANQGSEA in the germline V gene. The CDR3 covers 14 residues. V was shortened by 1 base and J by 0 bases, with 10 bases between the two germline ends. The V and J genes are TRBV29-1 and TRBJ2-7; no clear D. Sequences were derived from CD8+ T cells sorted from PBMCs, sampled 45 days after the yellow fever booster vaccination. The source is a man under 40 who received the YFV17D yellow fever vaccine. CDR3 in DNA: TGCAGCGTTGAAGGCGGTCAGAGCTCCTACGAGCAGTACTTC. It yields the protein CSVEGGQSSYEQYF.